A selection of T cell receptor beta chains follows, all from one sample in a study of cytomegalovirus exposure and HLA in healthy donors. Using immunoSEQ multiplex PCR, the repertoire was profiled, and TCRdb retains in-frame clones only, with some absent. The profile shows approximately 110,000 clones, 65% to 80% of them singletons. Material for sequencing was PBMCs. The source of these receptors is a human donor in good health. Both conserved end residues are part of each CDR3. Each record gives: V gene, CDR3 length, J gene, D gene, clone size, CDR3 protein, CDR3 DNA. A D gene is named only where the DNA matches it firmly. Clone size is not always given. Where it is, it says once, few, many or a class for expanded clones.

v_gene: TRBV5-1; len: 13; j_gene: TRBJ1-1; d_gene: TRBD1; abundance: NA; CDR3aa: CASSGQGNTEAFF; CDR3nt: TGCGCCAGCAGCGGACAGGGGAACACTGAAGCTTTCTTT
v_gene: TRBV9; len: 15; j_gene: TRBJ1-1; d_gene: NA; abundance: NA; CDR3aa: CASSPTGTLATEAFF; CDR3nt: TGTGCCAGCAGCCCGACGGGGACTTTGGCCACTGAAGCTTTCTTT
v_gene: TRBV27; len: 11; j_gene: TRBJ1-1; d_gene: NA; abundance: once; CDR3aa: CASQGNTEAFF; CDR3nt: TGTGCCAGCCAGGGAAACACTGAAGCTTTCTTT
v_gene: TRBV4-1; len: 17; j_gene: TRBJ2-3; d_gene: TRBD2; abundance: NA; CDR3aa: CASSHPGLAGGTDTQYF; CDR3nt: TGCGCCAGCAGCCACCCGGGACTAGCGGGAGGGACAGATACGCAGTATTTT
v_gene: TRBV7-9; len: 14; j_gene: TRBJ2-6; d_gene: NA; abundance: NA; CDR3aa: CASSLPSGANGLTF; CDR3nt: TGTGCCAGCAGCTTACCCTCTGGGGCCAACGGCCTGACTTTC
v_gene: TRBV29-1; len: 11; j_gene: TRBJ2-4; d_gene: NA; abundance: NA; CDR3aa: CSVGTNRRQYF; CDR3nt: TGCAGCGTGGGGACAAATCGCCGTCAGTACTTC
v_gene: TRBV7-9; len: 14; j_gene: TRBJ1-2; d_gene: NA; abundance: once; CDR3aa: CASSLDGINYGYTF; CDR3nt: TGTGCCAGCAGCTTGGACGGGATTAACTATGGCTACACCTTC
v_gene: TRBV19; len: 13; j_gene: TRBJ1-1; d_gene: NA; abundance: few; CDR3aa: CASSKTGGAEAFF; CDR3nt: TGTGCCAGTAGTAAAACGGGCGGGGCTGAAGCTTTCTTT
v_gene: TRBV7-3; len: 15; j_gene: TRBJ2-5; d_gene: TRBD2; abundance: NA; CDR3aa: CASSFGGRYQETQYF; CDR3nt: TGTGCCAGCAGCTTCGGCGGGAGGTACCAAGAGACCCAGTACTTC
v_gene: TRBV11-1; len: 17; j_gene: TRBJ2-1; d_gene: TRBD1; abundance: once; CDR3aa: CASSPKTGALTYNEQFF; CDR3nt: TGTGCCAGCAGCCCGAAGACAGGGGCGCTCACCTACAATGAGCAGTTCTTC
v_gene: TRBV7-8; len: 14; j_gene: TRBJ2-7; d_gene: TRBD1; abundance: once; CDR3aa: CASSLRQGYYEQYF; CDR3nt: TGTGCCAGCAGCCTCCGACAGGGGTACTACGAGCAGTACTTC
v_gene: TRBV19; len: 15; j_gene: TRBJ1-1; d_gene: TRBD1; abundance: NA; CDR3aa: CASSPPDRVNTEAFF; CDR3nt: TGTGCCAGTAGTCCTCCTGACAGGGTGAACACTGAAGCTTTCTTT
v_gene: TRBV2; len: 13; j_gene: TRBJ2-7; d_gene: NA; abundance: once; CDR3aa: CASNMGPTYEQYF; CDR3nt: TGTGCCAGCAACATGGGCCCAACCTACGAGCAGTACTTC
v_gene: TRBV29-1; len: 12; j_gene: TRBJ1-1; d_gene: TRBD1; abundance: NA; CDR3aa: CSVHRGGTEAFF; CDR3nt: TGCAGCGTCCACAGGGGCGGCACTGAAGCTTTCTTT
v_gene: TRBV7-2; len: 14; j_gene: TRBJ1-1; d_gene: NA; abundance: NA; CDR3aa: CASSLGPGNTEAFF; CDR3nt: TGTGCCAGCAGCTTAGGCCCAGGGAACACTGAAGCTTTCTTT
v_gene: TRBV27; len: 17; j_gene: TRBJ2-5; d_gene: NA; abundance: NA; CDR3aa: CASSFHPREVGQETQYF; CDR3nt: TGTGCCAGCAGTTTCCACCCCAGGGAGGTGGGGCAAGAGACCCAGTACTTC
v_gene: TRBV27; len: 15; j_gene: TRBJ1-5; d_gene: TRBD1; abundance: NA; CDR3aa: CASRDRPYSNQPQHF; CDR3nt: TGTGCCAGCCGGGACAGGCCATATAGCAATCAGCCCCAGCATTTT
v_gene: TRBV7-8; len: 14; j_gene: TRBJ2-7; d_gene: NA; abundance: NA; CDR3aa: CASSLVLSSYEQYF; CDR3nt: TGTGCCAGCAGCTTAGTTCTCAGTTCCTACGAGCAGTACTTC
v_gene: TRBV18; len: 14; j_gene: TRBJ2-1; d_gene: NA; abundance: NA; CDR3aa: CASSPRSGDNEQFF; CDR3nt: TGTGCCAGCTCACCCCGGTCCGGAGACAATGAGCAGTTCTTC
v_gene: TRBV6-5; len: 13; j_gene: TRBJ2-7; d_gene: NA; abundance: few; CDR3aa: CASRTQGLYEQYF; CDR3nt: TGTGCCAGCAGGACGCAGGGACTCTACGAGCAGTACTTC
v_gene: TRBV6-1; len: 14; j_gene: TRBJ1-2; d_gene: NA; abundance: NA; CDR3aa: CASSEPLGHYGYTF; CDR3nt: TGTGCCAGCAGTGAACCACTCGGTCACTATGGCTACACCTTC